A selection of T cell receptor beta chains follows, all from one sample in a study of T cells in localized non-small cell lung cancer. TCRdb's copy holds only in-frame clones and misses some; the assay was immunoSEQ multiplex PCR. The sample yields about 2,800 clones, 15% to 25% seen once. Sequences were derived from lung tumor tissue, sampled before any cancer treatment. All receptors derive from a male donor aged 60 or older with stage II squamous cell lung carcinoma. Both conserved end residues are part of each CDR3. The order of the fields is V gene, clone size, D gene, J gene, CDR3 protein, CDR3 DNA. A D gene is named only where the DNA matches it firmly. Rows may omit the clone size; those that give it use once, few, many or a size class.

TRBV11-3	few	TRBD2	TRBJ2-1	CASQKTSGTHNEQFF	TGTGCCAGCCAAAAGACTAGCGGAACCCACAATGAGCAGTTCTTC
TRBV29-1	NA	TRBD1	TRBJ2-5	CSVGTGSGETQYF	TGCAGCGTCGGGACAGGGAGCGGGGAGACCCAGTACTTC
TRBV11-3	medium-sized	NA	TRBJ2-7	CASSDNGQPYEQYF	TGTGCCAGCAGCGATAACGGACAGCCTTACGAGCAGTACTTC
TRBV19	NA	TRBD1	TRBJ2-1	CASSRDSAYNEQFF	TGTGCCAGTAGCCGGGACAGTGCCTACAATGAGCAGTTCTTC
TRBV19	large	NA	TRBJ1-4	CASSMSGSNEKLFF	TGTGCCAGTAGTATGTCGGGAAGTAATGAAAAACTGTTTTTT
TRBV6-8	few	NA	TRBJ1-5	CASSYFSRGDPNQPQHF	TGTGCCAGCAGTTACTTTTCACGGGGGGATCCCAATCAGCCCCAGCATTTT
TRBV6-8	medium-sized	TRBD2	TRBJ2-7	CASSYGVGSSSGSEGSYEQYF	TGTGCCAGCAGTTATGGTGTTGGTTCTTCTAGCGGGAGTGAAGGGTCCTACGAGCAGTACTTC
TRBV6-8	NA	NA	TRBJ2-1	CASSYASNHNEQFF	TGTGCCAGCAGTTACGCATCAAACCACAATGAGCAGTTCTTC
TRBV11-3	medium-sized	TRBD2	TRBJ2-7	CASSGAGDSYEQYF	TGTGCCAGCAGCGGAGCGGGAGACTCCTACGAGCAGTACTTC